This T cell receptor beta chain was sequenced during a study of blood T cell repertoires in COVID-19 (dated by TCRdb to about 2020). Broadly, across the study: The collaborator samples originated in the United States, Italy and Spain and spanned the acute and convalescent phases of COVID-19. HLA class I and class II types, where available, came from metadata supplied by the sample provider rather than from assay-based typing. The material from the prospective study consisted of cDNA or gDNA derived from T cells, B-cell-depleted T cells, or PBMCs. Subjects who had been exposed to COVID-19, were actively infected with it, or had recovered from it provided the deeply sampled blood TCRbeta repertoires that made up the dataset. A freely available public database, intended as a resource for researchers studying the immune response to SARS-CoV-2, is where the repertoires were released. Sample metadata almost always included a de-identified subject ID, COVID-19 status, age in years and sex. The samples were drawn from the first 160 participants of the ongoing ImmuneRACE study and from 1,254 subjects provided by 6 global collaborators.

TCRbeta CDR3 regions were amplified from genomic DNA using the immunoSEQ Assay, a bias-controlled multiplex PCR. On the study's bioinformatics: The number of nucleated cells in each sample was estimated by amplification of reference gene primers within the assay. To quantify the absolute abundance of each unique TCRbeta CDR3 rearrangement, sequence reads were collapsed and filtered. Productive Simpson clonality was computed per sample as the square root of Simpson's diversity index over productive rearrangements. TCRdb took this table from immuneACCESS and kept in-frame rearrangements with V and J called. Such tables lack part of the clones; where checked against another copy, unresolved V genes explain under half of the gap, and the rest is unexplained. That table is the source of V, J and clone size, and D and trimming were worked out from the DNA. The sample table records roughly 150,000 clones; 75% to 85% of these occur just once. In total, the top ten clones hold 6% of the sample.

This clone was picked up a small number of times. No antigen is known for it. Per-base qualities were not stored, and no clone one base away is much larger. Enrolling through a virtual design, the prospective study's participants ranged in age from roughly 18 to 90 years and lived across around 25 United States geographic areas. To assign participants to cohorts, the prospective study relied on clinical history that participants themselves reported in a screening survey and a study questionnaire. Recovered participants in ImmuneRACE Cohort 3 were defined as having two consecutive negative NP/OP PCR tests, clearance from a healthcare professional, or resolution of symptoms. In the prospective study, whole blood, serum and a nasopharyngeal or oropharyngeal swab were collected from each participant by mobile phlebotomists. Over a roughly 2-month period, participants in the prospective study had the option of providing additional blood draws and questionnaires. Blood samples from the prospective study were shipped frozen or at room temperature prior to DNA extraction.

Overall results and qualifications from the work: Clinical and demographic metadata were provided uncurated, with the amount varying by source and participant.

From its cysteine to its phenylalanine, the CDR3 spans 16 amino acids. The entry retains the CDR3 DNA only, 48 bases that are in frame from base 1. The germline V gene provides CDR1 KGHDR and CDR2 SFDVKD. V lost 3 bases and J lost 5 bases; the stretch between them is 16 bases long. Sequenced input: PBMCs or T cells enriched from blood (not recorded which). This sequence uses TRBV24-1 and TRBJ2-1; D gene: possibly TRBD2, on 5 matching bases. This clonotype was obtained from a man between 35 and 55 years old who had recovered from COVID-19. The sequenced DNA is TGTGCCACCAGTGATGCGTCCGGGGTCCGGGACAATGAGCAGTTCTTC. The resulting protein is CATSDASGVRDNEQFF.